The 6 T cell receptor beta chains below come from one sample, sequenced in a study of blood T cells in healthy people across ages. A J-beta primer mix and a sample-barcoded 5' primer were used in a second PCR of about 7 to 12 cycles. A single record per CDR3 protein comes from TCRdb applying MiXCR to the 5' RACE reads. The top ten clones hold 9.4% of a sample with 760,000 or so distinct CDR3 sequences, 25% of them seen once. These same data were also listed under a study on T cells of mothers and their children.

Sequenced input: blood. These receptors were obtained from a boy under 18 in good health.

V and J are TRBV29-1 and TRBJ1-2; a possible D gene is TRBD1 (6 bases). The germline V gene encodes CDR1 SQVTM and CDR2 ANQGSEA. The CDR3 is made up of 14 amino acids. Trimming removed 6 bases at V and 0 bases at J, with 14 bases between. The CDR3: CSVTDRNTNYGYTF. DNA of the CDR3: TGCAGCGTCACCGACAGGAATACTAACTATGGCTACACCTTC.

This chain joins TRBV5-1 and TRBJ2-5; TRBD2 aligns across 7 bases. The J call may be in error: the DNA end matches TRBJ2-1 better. The CDR3 covers 16 residues. The germline V gene has CDR1 SGHRS and CDR2 YFSETQ. The CDR3 reads CASSGGSIGSYNEQFF. The CDR3 nucleotides read TGCGCCAGCAGCGGCGGGAGTATAGGTTCCTACAATGAGCAGTTCTTC.

V gene TRBV5-1 combines with J gene TRBJ2-5; 13 nucleotides agree with TRBD2. The germline gives CDR1 SGHRS, CDR2 YFSETQ. The length of the CDR3 is 17 residues. Losses at the gene ends were 4 bases for V and 7 bases for J; bases not matched to a gene: 13. The CDR3 is CASSPGTSGKRGLTQYF. CDR3 nucleotides: TGCGCCAGCAGCCCCGGGACTAGCGGGAAACGGGGGTTGACCCAGTACTTC.

This clonotype was recorded a few times. The V gene is TRBV6-5, the J gene TRBJ2-5; no definite D call. The ends were cut back, 11 bases at V and 4 bases at J, with 20 bases in the middle. The length of the CDR3 is 14 residues. CDR1 and CDR2 from the germline V gene are MNHEY and SVGAGI. The CDR3 is CAASQDGPLETQYF. The CDR3 DNA sequence: TGTGCCGCCTCCCAGGACGGACCCCTAGAGACCCAGTACTTC.

This clonotype was found a few times. The V gene is TRBV3-1, the J gene TRBJ2-1; TRBD1 matches at 9 bases. Germline V gene data show CDR1 as LGHDT and CDR2 as YNNKEL (reference sequence). J gave up 3 bases and V 1 base, and 4 bases lay outside the gene matches. CDR3 length: 16 residues. CDR3 sequence (DNA): TGTGCCAGCAGCCAAGGGACAGGGGAAAACTACAATGAGCAGTTCTTC. This encodes CASSQGTGENYNEQFF.

The J gene is TRBJ2-3, the V gene TRBV7-6, with 12 bases matching TRBD2. Germline V CDR1 and CDR2: SGHVS, FNYEAQ. CDR3 length: 16 amino acids. Germline trimming cut 1 base from V and 8 bases from J; bases unmatched to any gene: 7. CDR3 sequence: CASSLDLAGGRVTQYF. As DNA, the CDR3 is TGTGCCAGCAGCTTAGACCTAGCGGGGGGGCGAGTTACGCAGTATTTT. Variable domain in full (rest from reference TRBV7-6 and TRBJ2-3): GAGVSQSPRYKVTKRGQDVALRCDPISGHVSLYWYRQALGQGPEFLTYFNYEAQQDKSGLPNDRFSAERPEGSISTLTIQRTEQRDSAMYRCASSLDLAGGRVTQYFGPGTRLTVL.